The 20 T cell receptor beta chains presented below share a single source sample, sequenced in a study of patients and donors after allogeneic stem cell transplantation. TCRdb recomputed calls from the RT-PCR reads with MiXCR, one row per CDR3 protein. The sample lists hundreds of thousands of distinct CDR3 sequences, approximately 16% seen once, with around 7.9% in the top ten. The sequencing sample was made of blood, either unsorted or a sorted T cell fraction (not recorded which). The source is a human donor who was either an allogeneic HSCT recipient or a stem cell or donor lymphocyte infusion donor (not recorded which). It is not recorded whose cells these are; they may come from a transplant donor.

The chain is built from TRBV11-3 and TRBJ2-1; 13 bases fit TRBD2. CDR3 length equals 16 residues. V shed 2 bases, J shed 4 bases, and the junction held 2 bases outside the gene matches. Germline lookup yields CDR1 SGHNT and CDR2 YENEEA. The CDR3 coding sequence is TGTGCCAGCAGCTTAAGGGGACTAGCGGGGTACAATGAGCAGTTCTTC. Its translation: CASSLRGLAGYNEQFF.

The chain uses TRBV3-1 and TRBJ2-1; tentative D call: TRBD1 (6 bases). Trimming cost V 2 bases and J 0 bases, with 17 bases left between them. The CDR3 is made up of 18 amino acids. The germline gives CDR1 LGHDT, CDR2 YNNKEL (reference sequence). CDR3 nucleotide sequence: TGTGCCAGCAGCCAATGGCTGCAAACAGGGAGCTCCTACAATGAGCAGTTCTTC. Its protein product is CASSQWLQTGSSYNEQFF.

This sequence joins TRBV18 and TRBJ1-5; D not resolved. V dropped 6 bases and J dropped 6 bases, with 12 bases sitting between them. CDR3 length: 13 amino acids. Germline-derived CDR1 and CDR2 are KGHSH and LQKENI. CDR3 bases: TGTGCCAGCTCTGCAGACCCGGGTCAGCCCCAGCATTTT. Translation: CASSADPGQPQHF.

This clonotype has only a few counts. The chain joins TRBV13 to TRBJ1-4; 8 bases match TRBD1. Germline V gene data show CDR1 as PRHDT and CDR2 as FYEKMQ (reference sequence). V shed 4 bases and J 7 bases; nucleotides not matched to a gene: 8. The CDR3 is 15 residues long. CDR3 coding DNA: TGTGCCAGCAGCTCCCTCACGGGACAGGCTGAAAAACTGTTTTTT. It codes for CASSSLTGQAEKLFF.

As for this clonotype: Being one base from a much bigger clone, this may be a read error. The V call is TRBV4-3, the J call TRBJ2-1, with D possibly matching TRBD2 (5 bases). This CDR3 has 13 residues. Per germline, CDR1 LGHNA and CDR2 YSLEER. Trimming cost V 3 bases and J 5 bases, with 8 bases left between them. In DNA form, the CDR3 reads TGCGCCAGCAGCCACGGACTCAACAATGAGCAGTTCTTC. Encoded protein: CASSHGLNNEQFF.

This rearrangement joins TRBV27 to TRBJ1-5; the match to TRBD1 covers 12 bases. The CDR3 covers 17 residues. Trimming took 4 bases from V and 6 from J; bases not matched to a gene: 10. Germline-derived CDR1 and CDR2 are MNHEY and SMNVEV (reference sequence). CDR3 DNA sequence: TGTGCCAGCAGTTCCCTTGTGGGACAGGGGGCGCTTCAGCCCCAGCATTTT. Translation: CASSSLVGQGALQPQHF.

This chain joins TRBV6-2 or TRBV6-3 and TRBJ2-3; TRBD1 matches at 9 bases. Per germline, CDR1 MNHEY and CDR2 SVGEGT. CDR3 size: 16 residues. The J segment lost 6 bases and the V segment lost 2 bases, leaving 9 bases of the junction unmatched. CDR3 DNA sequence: TGTGCCAGCAGTTACGGGACAGGGCAGGGGAGCGATACGCAGTATTTT. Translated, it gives CASSYGTGQGSDTQYF.

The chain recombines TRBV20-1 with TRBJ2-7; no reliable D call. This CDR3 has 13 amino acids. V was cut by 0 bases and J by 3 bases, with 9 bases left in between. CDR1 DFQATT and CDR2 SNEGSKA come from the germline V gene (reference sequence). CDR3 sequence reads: CSARDVSDYEQYF. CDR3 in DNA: TGCAGTGCTAGAGATGTTTCTGACTACGAGCAGTACTTC.

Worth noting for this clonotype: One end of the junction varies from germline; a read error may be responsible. Here the CDR3 DNA reads TGTGCTAGCAGCTCCCTGCGTGGCTTGGCCCAGTACTTC. Its translation is CASSSLRGLAQYF. This chain uses TRBV7-7 with TRBJ2-5; D unresolved. The CDR3 has 13 amino acids. Germline loops: CDR1 SSHAT, CDR2 FNYEAQ (reference sequence).

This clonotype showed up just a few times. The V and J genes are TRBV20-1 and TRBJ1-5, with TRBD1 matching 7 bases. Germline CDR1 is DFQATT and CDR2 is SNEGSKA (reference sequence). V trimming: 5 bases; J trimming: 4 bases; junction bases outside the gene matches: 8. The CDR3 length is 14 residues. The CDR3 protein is CSAPRRGENQPQHF. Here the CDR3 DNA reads TGCAGTGCTCCCCGCAGGGGGGAGAATCAGCCCCAGCATTTT.

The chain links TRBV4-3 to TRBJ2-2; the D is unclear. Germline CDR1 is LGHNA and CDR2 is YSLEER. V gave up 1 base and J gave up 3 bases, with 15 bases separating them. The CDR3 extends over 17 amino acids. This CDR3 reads CASSQVGLVGDTGELFF. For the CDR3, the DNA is TGCGCCAGCAGCCAAGTTGGGCTAGTTGGGGACACCGGGGAGCTGTTTTTT.

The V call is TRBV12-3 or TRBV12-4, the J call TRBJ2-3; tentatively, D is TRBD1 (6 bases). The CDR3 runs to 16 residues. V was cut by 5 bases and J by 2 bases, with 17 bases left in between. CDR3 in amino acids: CASSPPPQGYTDTQYF. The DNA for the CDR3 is TGTGCCAGCAGTCCTCCACCACAGGGTTACACAGATACGCAGTATTTT.

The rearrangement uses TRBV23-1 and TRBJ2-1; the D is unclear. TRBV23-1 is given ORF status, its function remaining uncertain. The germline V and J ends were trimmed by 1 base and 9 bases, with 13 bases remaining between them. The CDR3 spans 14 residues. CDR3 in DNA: TGCGCCAGCAGTCAATTAAGCGTAATGTCTGAGCAGTTCTTC. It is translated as CASSQLSVMSEQFF.

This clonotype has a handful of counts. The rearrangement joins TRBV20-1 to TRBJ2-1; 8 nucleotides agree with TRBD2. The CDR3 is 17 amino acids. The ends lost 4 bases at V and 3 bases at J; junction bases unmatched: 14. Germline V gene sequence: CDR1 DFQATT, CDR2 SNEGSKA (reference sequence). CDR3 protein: CSANRTEAGVHYNEQFF. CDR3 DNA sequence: TGCAGTGCTAACCGAACCGAAGCGGGAGTTCACTACAATGAGCAGTTCTTC.

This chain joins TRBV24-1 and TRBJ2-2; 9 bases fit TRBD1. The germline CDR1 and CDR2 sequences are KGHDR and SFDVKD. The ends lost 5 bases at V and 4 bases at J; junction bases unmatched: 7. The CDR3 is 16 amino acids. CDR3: CATSGRGQGFTGELFF. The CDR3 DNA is TGTGCCACCAGTGGGAGGGGACAGGGTTTCACCGGGGAGCTGTTTTTT.

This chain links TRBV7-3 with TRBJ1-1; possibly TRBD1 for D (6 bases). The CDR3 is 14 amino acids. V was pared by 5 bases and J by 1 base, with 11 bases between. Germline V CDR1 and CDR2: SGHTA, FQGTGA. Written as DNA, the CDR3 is TGTGCCAGCAGCGCGGGGGGCAGGAACACTGAAGCTTTCTTT. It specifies CASSAGGRNTEAFF.

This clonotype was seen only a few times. The DNA of the CDR3 is TGTGCCAGCAGGATCGGTCAGAACACTGAAGCTTTCTTT. Amino acids: CASRIGQNTEAFF. The rearrangement links TRBV25-1 to TRBJ1-1; D call uncertain. Trimming pared 6 bases from V and 1 base from J, leaving 9 bases between. This CDR3 comprises 13 residues. The germline gives CDR1 MGHDK, CDR2 SYGVNS.

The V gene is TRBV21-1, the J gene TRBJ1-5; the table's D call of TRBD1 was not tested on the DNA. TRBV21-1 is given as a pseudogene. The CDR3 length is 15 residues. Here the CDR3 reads CASSKASGGDQPQHF. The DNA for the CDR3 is TGTGCCAGCAGCAAAGCGTCAGGGGGCGATCAGCCCCAGCATTTT.

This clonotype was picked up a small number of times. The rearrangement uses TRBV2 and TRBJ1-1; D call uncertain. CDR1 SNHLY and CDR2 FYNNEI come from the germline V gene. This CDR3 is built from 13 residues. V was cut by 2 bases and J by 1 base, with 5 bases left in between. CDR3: CASSERENTEAFF. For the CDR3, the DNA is TGTGCCAGCAGTGAAAGGGAGAACACTGAAGCTTTCTTT. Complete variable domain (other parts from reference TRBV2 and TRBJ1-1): EPEVTQTPSHQVTQMGQEVILRCVPISNHLYFYWYRQILGQKVEFLVSFYNNEISEKSEIFDDQFSVERPDGSNFTLKIRSTKLEDSAMYFCASSERENTEAFFGQGTRLTVV.

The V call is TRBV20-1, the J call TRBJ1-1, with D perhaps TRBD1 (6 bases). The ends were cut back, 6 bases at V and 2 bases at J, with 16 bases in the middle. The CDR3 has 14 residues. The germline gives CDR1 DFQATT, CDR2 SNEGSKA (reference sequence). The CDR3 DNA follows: TGCAGTGCGGAGGACAGAGCCGAAAACACTGAAGCTTTCTTT. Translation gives CSAEDRAENTEAFF.